The rows below give T cell receptor beta chains drawn from one sample of a study of blood T cell repertoires in COVID-19. TCRdb's table, derived via immunoSEQ multiplex PCR, lists solely in-frame clones and lacks some. The table lists about 260,000 clones, 85% to 90% of them singletons, with 4.1% in the top ten. Sequencing was carried out using PBMCs or T cells enriched from blood (not recorded which). These receptors all stem from a woman under 40 with acute COVID-19. Both conserved end residues are part of each CDR3. D genes are given only for firm matches. Expanded clones are given a class, and other clones once, few, many or no size at all.

D | J | size | V | CDR3 | DNA
TRBD2 | TRBJ2-2 | once | TRBV14 | CASSQGLAGVTGELFF | TGTGCCAGCAGCCAAGGGCTAGCGGGGGTGACCGGGGAGCTGTTTTTT
TRBD1 | TRBJ2-7 | . | TRBV9 | CASSVGGGTYEQYF | TGTGCCAGCAGCGTAGGAGGGGGCACGTACGAGCAGTACTTC
. | TRBJ2-1 | . | TRBV19 | CASSIGPLGQGEQFF | TGTGCCAGTAGTATCGGACCCTTAGGGCAGGGGGAGCAGTTCTTC
TRBD1 | TRBJ2-2 | . | TRBV7-3 | CASSSGQGQVTGELFF | TGTGCCAGCAGCTCAGGACAGGGGCAAGTCACCGGGGAGCTGTTTTTT
TRBD1 | TRBJ1-5 | once | TRBV19 | CASSIARGHQPQHF | TGTGCCAGTAGTATAGCCAGGGGGCATCAGCCCCAGCATTTT
TRBD1 | TRBJ2-7 | . | TRBV15 | CATSSPGTGMNEQYF | TGTGCCACCAGCAGCCCCGGGACAGGGATGAACGAGCAGTACTTC
TRBD2 | TRBJ2-1 | once | TRBV4-3 | CASSPILAGDYNEQFF | TGCGCCAGCAGCCCGATCCTAGCGGGTGACTACAATGAGCAGTTCTTC
TRBD1 | TRBJ1-5 | . | TRBV4-1 | CASSLGQGDQPQHF | TGCGCCAGCAGCCTGGGACAGGGGGATCAGCCCCAGCATTTT
TRBD1 | TRBJ2-1 | . | TRBV3-1/TRBV3-2 | CASSQARGNEQFF | TGTGCCAGCAGCCAAGCCAGGGGGAATGAGCAGTTCTTC
. | TRBJ1-1 | . | TRBV28 | CASSEGVRAFF | TGTGCCAGCAGCGAAGGGGTGCGAGCTTTCTTT
. | TRBJ2-2 | . | TRBV19 | CASSIWGLSTGELFF | TGTGCCAGTAGTATCTGGGGGCTGAGCACCGGGGAGCTGTTTTTT
TRBD1 | TRBJ1-1 | . | TRBV5-1 | CASSPDRGLVPIPPTNTEAFF | TGCGCCAGCAGCCCGGACAGGGGGCTGGTTCCAATTCCCCCCACCAACACTGAAGCTTTCTTT
. | TRBJ2-5 | . | TRBV9 | CASSRDLQETQYF | TGTGCCAGCAGCAGAGACTTACAAGAGACCCAGTACTTC
TRBD2 | TRBJ2-7 | once | TRBV3-1/TRBV3-2 | CASSQDRSSGRPYEQYF | TGTGCCAGCAGCCAAGATCGTAGTAGCGGGAGGCCCTACGAGCAGTACTTC
TRBD2 | TRBJ2-7 | . | TRBV28 | CASSTGTSPYEQYF | TGTGCCAGCAGTACCGGGACTAGCCCCTACGAGCAGTACTTC
TRBD1 | TRBJ1-2 | . | TRBV18 | CASSPTGLEDYGYTF | TGTGCCAGCTCCCCGACAGGGTTGGAGGACTATGGCTACACCTTC
. | TRBJ2-7 | . | TRBV11-2 | CASSLGGRVRDEQYF | TGTGCCAGCAGCTTAGGCGGCAGGGTACGTGACGAGCAGTACTTC
TRBD1 | TRBJ2-1 | . | TRBV28 | CASRDRTGGPYNEQFF | TGTGCCAGCAGGGATCGGACAGGGGGCCCCTACAATGAGCAGTTCTTC
TRBD1 | TRBJ2-3 | . | TRBV7-2 | CASSSQGTDTQYF | TGTGCCAGCAGCTCACAGGGGACAGATACGCAGTATTTT
TRBD1 | TRBJ2-3 | . | TRBV5-1 | CASSLESMDRTPSDTQYF | TGCGCCAGCAGCTTGGAATCGATGGACAGGACGCCGTCGGATACGCAGTATTTT
. | TRBJ2-2 | . | TRBV7-7 | CASSLAPRDGGELFF | TGTGCCAGCAGCCTTGCCCCGCGGGATGGCGGGGAGCTGTTTTTT
TRBD1 | TRBJ1-3 | . | TRBV10-3 | CAISEAGQGAGNTIYF | TGTGCCATCAGTGAGGCTGGACAGGGGGCGGGAAACACCATATATTTT
. | TRBJ2-2 | . | TRBV4-3 | CASSQEGRGPTGELFF | TGCGCCAGCAGCCAAGAAGGCAGGGGCCCCACCGGGGAGCTGTTTTTT
. | TRBJ2-1 | . | TRBV3-1/TRBV3-2 | CASSRGSSNEQFF | TGTGCCAGCAGCCGAGGGAGCTCCAATGAGCAGTTCTTC
TRBD2 | TRBJ2-1 | . | TRBV9 | CASSVDPGGPGEQFF | TGTGCCAGCAGCGTAGACCCGGGAGGGCCAGGTGAGCAGTTCTTC
TRBD2 | TRBJ2-7 | . | TRBV2 | CASSELAESIAQQYF | TGTGCCAGCAGTGAACTAGCGGAGTCGATTGCGCAGCAGTACTTC
. | TRBJ2-3 | . | TRBV2 | CASRPGGLATDTQYF | TGTGCCAGCAGACCTGGGGGGTTAGCCACAGATACGCAGTATTTT
. | TRBJ2-1 | . | TRBV7-9 | CASSSSGGVSRYNEQFF | TGTGCCAGCAGCTCCTCCGGCGGGGTTTCACGCTACAATGAGCAGTTCTTC
TRBD2 | TRBJ2-7 | . | TRBV29-1 | CSVGLAGEYEQYF | TGCAGCGTGGGACTAGCGGGAGAGTACGAGCAGTACTTC
TRBD1 | TRBJ1-2 | . | TRBV27 | CASSLGQGVVSGYTF | TGTGCCAGCAGTTTGGGACAGGGAGTAGTAAGTGGCTACACCTTC
. | TRBJ2-7 | . | TRBV7-2 | CASSLTPGLSSYEQYF | TGTGCCAGCAGCCTTACGCCGGGACTTTCCTCCTACGAGCAGTACTTC
. | TRBJ2-7 | . | TRBV3-1/TRBV3-2 | CASSPVRVSPHLTGYEQYF | TGTGCCAGCAGCCCAGTTCGGGTAAGCCCCCATTTGACCGGCTACGAGCAGTACTTC
. | TRBJ2-5 | . | TRBV28 | CASSPGEVETQYF | TGTGCCAGCAGCCCCGGTGAAGTAGAGACCCAGTACTTC
. | TRBJ1-1 | . | TRBV27 | CASNLREWNTEAFF | TGTGCCAGCAATCTCAGGGAATGGAACACTGAAGCTTTCTTT
TRBD1 | TRBJ1-1 | . | TRBV27 | CASSPAGTVGIFF | TGTGCCAGCAGTCCAGCCGGGACAGTAGGTATCTTCTTT
. | TRBJ1-3 | . | TRBV18 | CASSRTDSGNTIYF | TGTGCCAGCTCGCGGACTGACTCTGGAAACACCATATATTTT
TRBD1 | TRBJ1-1 | . | TRBV5-6 | CASSSVTGGNTEAFF | TGTGCCAGCAGCTCAGTGACAGGGGGAAACACTGAAGCTTTCTTT
TRBD2 | TRBJ2-3 | few | TRBV15 | CATSRDLGGTSGRDTDTQYF | TGTGCCACCAGCAGAGATTTGGGGGGGACTAGCGGGAGGGATACAGATACGCAGTATTTT
. | TRBJ2-1 | . | TRBV4-1 | CASSQGTGFSEQFF | TGCGCCAGCAGCCAGGGTACAGGGTTCAGTGAGCAGTTCTTC
TRBD2 | TRBJ2-1 | . | TRBV27 | CASNTRGSSYNEQFF | TGTGCCAGCAATACCCGCGGGAGCTCCTACAATGAGCAGTTCTTC
. | TRBJ2-2 | . | TRBV25-1 | CASSERQYTGELFF | TGTGCCAGCAGTGAACGACAGTACACCGGGGAGCTGTTTTTT
. | TRBJ1-5 | . | TRBV30 | CAWSKQGDQPQHF | TGTGCCTGGAGTAAACAGGGCGATCAGCCCCAGCATTTT
TRBD2 | TRBJ2-7 | few | TRBV5-4 | CASSSSGSSYEQYF | TGTGCCAGCAGCTCTAGCGGGAGCTCCTACGAGCAGTACTTC
. | TRBJ2-1 | . | TRBV11-3 | CASSLDLVHEQFF | TGTGCCAGCAGCTTAGATCTCGTCCATGAGCAGTTCTTC
. | TRBJ1-5 | . | TRBV3-1/TRBV3-2 | CASSQESIDQPQHF | TGTGCCAGCAGCCAAGAGAGTATTGATCAGCCCCAGCATTTT
TRBD2 | TRBJ2-7 | . | TRBV7-2 | CASSSGLAALGEQYF | TGTGCCAGCAGCTCGGGACTAGCGGCACTGGGGGAGCAGTACTTC
. | TRBJ2-1 | . | TRBV20-1 | CSASARTRDDNEQFF | TGCAGTGCTAGTGCTAGAACGCGGGACGACAATGAGCAGTTCTTC
. | TRBJ2-3 | . | TRBV6-5 | CASSSRLEDTQYF | TGTGCCAGCAGTAGCCGACTAGAAGATACGCAGTATTTT
TRBD2 | TRBJ2-1 | few | TRBV5-5 | CASSRLAGGTYNEQFF | TGTGCCAGCAGCCGGCTAGCGGGAGGAACATACAATGAGCAGTTCTTC
. | TRBJ1-5 | . | TRBV13 | CASSLGADNSNQPQHF | TGTGCCAGCAGCCTAGGGGCAGATAATAGCAATCAGCCCCAGCATTTT
TRBD2 | TRBJ2-1 | . | TRBV27 | CATTQGRGVLSNEQFF | TGTGCCACCACCCAAGGCCGGGGGGTACTAAGCAATGAGCAGTTCTTC
TRBD1 | TRBJ1-1 | . | TRBV30 | CAWSTTGGDTEAFF | TGTGCCTGGAGTACCACAGGGGGCGACACTGAAGCTTTCTTT
. | TRBJ2-7 | few | TRBV6-5 | CASSYEMSSYEQYF | TGTGCCAGCAGTTACGAGATGAGCTCCTACGAGCAGTACTTC
. | TRBJ1-3 | . | TRBV13 | CASSLSQGVESGNTIYF | TGTGCCAGCAGCTTGAGTCAAGGGGTGGAGTCTGGAAACACCATATATTTT
. | TRBJ2-3 | . | TRBV7-3 | CASSLGGSGTDTQYF | TGTGCCAGCAGCTTAGGAGGGAGTGGCACAGATACGCAGTATTTT
TRBD2 | TRBJ2-3 | . | TRBV5-1 | CASSFSGLAGLQLSTDTQYF | TGCGCCAGCAGCTTCTCGGGACTAGCGGGACTTCAGTTGAGCACAGATACGCAGTATTTT
TRBD2 | TRBJ2-1 | . | TRBV4-1 | CASSQERFSAGGPNEQFF | TGCGCCAGCAGCCAAGAAAGGTTTTCAGCGGGAGGGCCCAATGAGCAGTTCTTC
TRBD2 | TRBJ2-3 | . | TRBV28 | CASSYGSGGDTQYF | TGTGCCAGCAGTTACGGGTCGGGGGGAGATACGCAGTATTTT
. | TRBJ2-1 | . | TRBV27 | CASSLNRNEQFF | TGTGCCAGCAGTTTAAATCGCAATGAGCAGTTCTTC
. | TRBJ2-7 | . | TRBV5-1 | CASSNLEDYSYEQYF | TGCGCCAGCAGCAACCTGGAGGACTACTCCTACGAGCAGTACTTC